What follows are 17 T cell receptor beta chains derived from one specimen sequenced in a study of T-cell memory formation after mild COVID-19. TCRdb itself ran the 5' RACE reads through MiXCR, one entry per CDR3 protein. The sample contains about 420,000 distinct CDR3 sequences, around 22% of which appear only once. The sample was PBMCs or a T cell subset sorted from them (not recorded which). The source is an adult woman who had mild COVID-19 (a few samples of this study predate the infection). Cell type and time point are not known.

This chain connects TRBV7-8 to TRBJ2-3; 15 bases map to TRBD2. After removal of 3 bases from V and 7 bases from J, the junction contained 8 bases not matched to a gene. This CDR3 contains 17 residues. The germline gives CDR1 SGHVS, CDR2 FQNEAQ. The chain's CDR3 is CASSFVRTSGRGHTQYF. The CDR3 region has the DNA TGTGCCAGCAGCTTCGTCCGGACTAGCGGGAGGGGGCATACGCAGTATTTT.

There are a few counts of this clonotype. CDR3 protein: CAISPATQYF. For the CDR3, the DNA is TGTGCCATCTCCCCCGCGACCCAGTACTTC. The chain uses TRBV21-1 and TRBJ2-5; TRBD1 is taken as the D call from the table, unchecked against the DNA. TRBV21-1 is described as a pseudogene. The CDR3 length is 10 residues.

The chain has TRBV3-1 and TRBJ2-3, with unresolved D. The germline V gene has CDR1 LGHDT and CDR2 YNNKEL (reference sequence). CDR3 size: 13 residues. Trimming pared 1 base from V and 4 bases from J, leaving 6 bases between. CDR3 in amino acids: CASSQVGSDTQYF. As DNA, the CDR3 is TGTGCCAGCAGCCAAGTCGGGTCAGATACGCAGTATTTT.

The sample holds many counts of this clonotype. The V and J genes are TRBV7-2 and TRBJ2-1; 10 bases agree with TRBD2. Germline V CDR1 and CDR2: SGHTA, FQGNSA. This CDR3 is built from 16 residues. Trimming took 5 bases from V and 6 from J; bases not matched to a gene: 10. The CDR3 DNA sequence: TGTGCCAGCAGCCCTTCAGCGGGAGGGCCGGGCAATGAGCAGTTCTTC. Its translation is CASSPSAGGPGNEQFF. Full variable domain (outside the CDR3, taken from reference TRBV7-2 and TRBJ2-1): GAGVSQSPSNKVTEKGKDVELRCDPISGHTALYWYRQSLGQGLEFLIYFQGNSAPDKSGLPSDRFSAERTGGSVSTLTIQRTQQEDSAVYLCASSPSAGGPGNEQFFGPGTRLTVL.

This sequence joins TRBV20-1 and TRBJ1-5, with D uncertain. CDR3 length equals 14 residues. Germline V gene lookup returns CDR1 DFQATT and CDR2 SNEGSKA (reference sequence). V was clipped by 4 bases and J by 3 bases, with 13 bases between them. The CDR3 DNA follows: TGCAGTGCTACTCCCAGAGGGCTCAATCAGCCCCAGCATTTT. This encodes CSATPRGLNQPQHF.

This rearrangement joins TRBV18 to TRBJ2-5; D gene unclear. This CDR3 region has 14 residues. Trimming removed 3 bases at V and 1 base at J, with 9 bases between. CDR1 and CDR2 from the germline V gene are KGHSH and LQKENI. The CDR3 region is CASSPKATQETQYF. CDR3 in DNA: TGTGCCAGCTCACCTAAGGCGACCCAAGAGACCCAGTACTTC.

The chain combines TRBV25-1 with TRBJ2-3, with a possible D match to TRBD1 (6 bases). CDR1 and CDR2 (germline): MGHDK, SYGVNS. The V end lost 0 bases, the J end lost 0 bases, and 13 bases lay between the germline ends. This CDR3 comprises 17 residues. The CDR3 protein is CASSEYPTGDSTDTQYF. CDR3 bases: TGTGCCAGCAGTGAATATCCGACAGGAGATAGCACAGATACGCAGTATTTT.

The chain combines TRBV20-1 with TRBJ2-7; 8 nucleotides agree with TRBD1. With V trimmed by 0 bases and J by 3 bases, 13 bases remained unmatched. Germline V gene lookup returns CDR1 DFQATT and CDR2 SNEGSKA (reference sequence). The CDR3 consists of 17 residues. The CDR3 DNA reads TGCAGTGCTAGAGATTCGGGACAGGAAATTTACGTCTACGAGCAGTACTTC. Its protein product is CSARDSGQEIYVYEQYF.

The chain uses TRBV7-9 and TRBJ2-7, with D possibly being TRBD2 (6 bases). The V end was cut by 1 base, the J end by 5 bases, with 15 bases between. CDR1 and CDR2 from the germline V gene are SEHNR and FQNEAQ (reference sequence). This CDR3 contains 15 residues. DNA of the CDR3: TGTGCCAGCAGCTTAGAATGTATGCGGGACCACGAGCAGTACTTC. Its protein product is CASSLECMRDHEQYF.

This clonotype was seen more than once but under ten times. This sequence joins TRBV28 and TRBJ2-7, with 9 bases fitting TRBD1. The CDR3 runs to 15 residues. Germline CDR1 MDHEN, CDR2 SYDVKM. J lost 7 bases, V lost 4 bases, and 11 bases had no gene match. CDR3 nucleotides: TGTGCCAGCAGTTCGGACAGGGGCCCGTACTGGGAGCAGTACTTC. Translating gives CASSSDRGPYWEQYF.

The chain has TRBV7-9 and TRBJ2-7, with D possibly matching TRBD2 (6 bases). Germline V gives CDR1 SEHNR, CDR2 FQNEAQ (reference sequence). The CDR3 runs 15 residues. V was shortened by 1 base and J by 5 bases, with 15 bases between the two germline ends. The CDR3 sequence: CASSLGQGGSNEQYF. The CDR3 bases are TGTGCCAGCAGCTTAGGGCAGGGAGGAAGCAACGAGCAGTACTTC.

This clonotype was seen only a few times. The gene calls are TRBV3-1 and TRBJ1-2; 8 bases align to TRBD1. The V gene's germline CDR1 is LGHDT and CDR2 YNNKEL (reference sequence). With V trimmed by 5 bases and J by 4 bases, 6 bases remained unmatched. This CDR3 comprises 14 residues. The chain's CDR3 is CASSSRDRTYGYTF. The CDR3 DNA is TGTGCCAGCAGCTCTAGGGACAGGACCTATGGCTACACCTTC.

This chain uses TRBV18 with TRBJ1-1, with D possibly matching TRBD1 (6 bases). The germline CDR1 and CDR2 sequences are KGHSH and LQKENI. CDR3 length: 13 amino acids. The V end was cut by 2 bases, the J end by 6 bases, with 10 bases between. DNA for the CDR3: TGTGCCAGCTCACCATTGGGGGGCTCTGAAGCTTTCTTT. It yields the protein CASSPLGGSEAFF. Full variable domain (outside the CDR3, taken from reference TRBV18 and TRBJ1-1): NAGVMQNPRHLVRRRGQEARLRCSPMKGHSHVYWYRQLPEEGLKFMVYLQKENIIDESGMPKERFSAEFPKEGPSILRIQQVVRGDSAAYFCASSPLGGSEAFFGQGTRLTVV.

This clonotype has more than one count but fewer than ten. The chain is built from TRBV29-1 and TRBJ2-7; 7 nucleotides align to TRBD1. The V gene's germline CDR1 is SQVTM and CDR2 ANQGSEA. Unmatched junction bases numbered 11, after V lost 5 bases and J lost 1 base. The CDR3 runs 15 residues. The CDR3 bases are TGCAGCGTTCTTCTACAGGGGAAAAATTCCTACGAGCAGTACTTC. Translation: CSVLLQGKNSYEQYF.

The J gene is TRBJ2-7, the V gene TRBV20-1, with D possibly TRBD1 on 5 matching bases. V was clipped by 8 bases and J by 2 bases, with 19 bases between them. The CDR3 has 14 residues. Germline V gene data show CDR1 as DFQATT and CDR2 as SNEGSKA (reference sequence). The CDR3 region is CSLARHGRAYEQYF. The CDR3, as DNA: TGCAGTCTGGCCAGGCACGGCAGGGCCTACGAGCAGTACTTC.

This clonotype was seen a handful of times. The rearrangement links TRBV5-5 to TRBJ2-1, with TRBD1 as a possible D gene (6 bases). Germline assignment: CDR1 SGHKS and CDR2 YYEKEE (reference sequence). The CDR3 is 15 amino acids. V was clipped by 3 bases and J by 6 bases, with 16 bases between them. The CDR3 nucleotides read TGTGCCAGCAGCTCCATGGGCCCAGGGGTCAATGAGCAGTTCTTC. Translating gives CASSSMGPGVNEQFF.

CDR3 in amino acids: CASSFRTGGDTEAFF. As DNA, the CDR3 is TGTGCCAGCAGCTTCCGGACAGGGGGTGATACTGAAGCTTTCTTT. This chain uses TRBV7-9 with TRBJ1-1; TRBD1 matches at 10 bases. In germline, CDR1 is SEHNR, CDR2 FQNEAQ (reference sequence). V was clipped by 3 bases and J by 5 bases; unmatched bases: 6. CDR3 length: 15 amino acids.